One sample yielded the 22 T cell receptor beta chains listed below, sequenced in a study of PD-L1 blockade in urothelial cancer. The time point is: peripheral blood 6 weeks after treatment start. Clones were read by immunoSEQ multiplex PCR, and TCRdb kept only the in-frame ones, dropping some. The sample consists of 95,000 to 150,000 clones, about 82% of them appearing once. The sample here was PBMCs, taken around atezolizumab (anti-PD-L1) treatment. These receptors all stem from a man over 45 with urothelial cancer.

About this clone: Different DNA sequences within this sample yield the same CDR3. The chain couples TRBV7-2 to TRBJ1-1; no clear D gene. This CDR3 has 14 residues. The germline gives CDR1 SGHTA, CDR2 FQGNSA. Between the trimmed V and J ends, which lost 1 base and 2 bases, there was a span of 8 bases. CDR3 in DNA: TGTGCCAGCAGCTTAGTAGGAGGCAACACTGAAGCTTTCTTT. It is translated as CASSLVGGNTEAFF.

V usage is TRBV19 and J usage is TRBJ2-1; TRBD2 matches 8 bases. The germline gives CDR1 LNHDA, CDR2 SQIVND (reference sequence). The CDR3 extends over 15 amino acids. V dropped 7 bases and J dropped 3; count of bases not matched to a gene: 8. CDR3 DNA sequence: TGTGCCAGTACCACGAGCGGGAGCAACTACAATGAGCAGTTCTTC. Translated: CASTTSGSNYNEQFF.

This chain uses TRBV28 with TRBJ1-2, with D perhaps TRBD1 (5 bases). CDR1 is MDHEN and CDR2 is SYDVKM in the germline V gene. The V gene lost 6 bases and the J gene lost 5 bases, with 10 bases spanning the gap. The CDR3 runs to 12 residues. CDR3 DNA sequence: TGTGCCAGCAGCAAAGCAGGGTATGGCTACACCTTC. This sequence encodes CASSKAGYGYTF.

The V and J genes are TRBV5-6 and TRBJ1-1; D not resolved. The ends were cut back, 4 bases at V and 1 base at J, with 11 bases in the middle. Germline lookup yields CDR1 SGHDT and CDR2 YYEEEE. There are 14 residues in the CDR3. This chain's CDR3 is CASSPLSRNTEAFF. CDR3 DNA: TGTGCCAGCAGCCCCCTAAGTCGGAACACTGAAGCTTTCTTT.

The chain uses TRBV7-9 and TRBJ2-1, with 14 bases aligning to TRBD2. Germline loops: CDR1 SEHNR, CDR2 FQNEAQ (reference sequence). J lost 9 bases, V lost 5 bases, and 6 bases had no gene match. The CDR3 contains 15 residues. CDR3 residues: CASSQGLAGVTEQFF. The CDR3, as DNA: TGTGCCAGCAGCCAGGGACTAGCGGGAGTCACTGAGCAGTTCTTC.

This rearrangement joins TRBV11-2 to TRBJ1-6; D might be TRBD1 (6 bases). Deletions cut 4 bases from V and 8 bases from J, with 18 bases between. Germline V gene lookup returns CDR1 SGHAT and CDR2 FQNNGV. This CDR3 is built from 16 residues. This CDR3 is CASSSSSGNRDSPLHF. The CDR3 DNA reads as TGTGCCAGCAGCTCATCCTCGGGGAACAGGGATTCACCCCTCCACTTT.

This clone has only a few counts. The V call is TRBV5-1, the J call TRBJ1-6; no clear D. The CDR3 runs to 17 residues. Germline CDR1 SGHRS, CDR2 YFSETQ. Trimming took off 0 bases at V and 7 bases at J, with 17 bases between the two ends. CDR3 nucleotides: TGCGCCAGCAGCTTGGAGTTGGCGGGGTCCGGGAATTCACCCCTCCACTTT. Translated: CASSLELAGSGNSPLHF. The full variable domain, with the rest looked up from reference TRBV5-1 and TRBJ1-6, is KAGVTQTPRYLIKTRGQQVTLSCSPISGHRSVSWYQQTPGQGLQFLFEYFSETQRNKGNFPGRFSGRQFSNSRSEMNVSTLELGDSALYLCASSLELAGSGNSPLHFGNGTRLTVT.

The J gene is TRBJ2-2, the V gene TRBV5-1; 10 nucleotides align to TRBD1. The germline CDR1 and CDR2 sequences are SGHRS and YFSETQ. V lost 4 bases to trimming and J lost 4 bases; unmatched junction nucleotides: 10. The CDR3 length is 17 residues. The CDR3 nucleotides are TGCGCCAGCAGCAATACCGGGACAGGGGCATTCACCGGGGAGCTGTTTTTT. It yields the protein CASSNTGTGAFTGELFF.

The CDR3 region has the DNA TGCGCCAGCAGCAGCCAGGGATTTAATGAAAAACTGTTTTTT. Amino acids: CASSSQGFNEKLFF. The chain recombines TRBV5-1 with TRBJ1-4; D is possibly TRBD1 (5 bases). The V end was cut by 4 bases, the J end by 4 bases, with 11 bases between. The CDR3 runs 14 residues. CDR1 is SGHRS, CDR2 YFSETQ, per germline.

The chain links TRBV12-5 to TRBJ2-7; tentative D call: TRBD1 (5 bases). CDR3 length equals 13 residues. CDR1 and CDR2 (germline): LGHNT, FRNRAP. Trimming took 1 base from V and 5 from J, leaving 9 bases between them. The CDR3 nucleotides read TGTGCTAGTGGTTTGGCAGGGTCCCACGAGCAGTACTTC. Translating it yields CASGLAGSHEQYF.

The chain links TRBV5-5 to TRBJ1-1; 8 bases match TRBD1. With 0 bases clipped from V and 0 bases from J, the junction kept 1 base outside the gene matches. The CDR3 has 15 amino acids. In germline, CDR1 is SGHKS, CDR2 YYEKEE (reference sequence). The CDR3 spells CASSLGQGLNTEAFF. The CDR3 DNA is TGTGCCAGCAGCTTGGGACAGGGGTTGAACACTGAAGCTTTCTTT. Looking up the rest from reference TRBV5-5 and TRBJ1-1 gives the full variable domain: DAGVTQSPTHLIKTRGQQVTLRCSPISGHKSVSWYQQVLGQGPQFIFQYYEKEERGRGNFPDRFSARQFPNYSSELNVNALLLGDSALYLCASSLGQGLNTEAFFGQGTRLTVV.

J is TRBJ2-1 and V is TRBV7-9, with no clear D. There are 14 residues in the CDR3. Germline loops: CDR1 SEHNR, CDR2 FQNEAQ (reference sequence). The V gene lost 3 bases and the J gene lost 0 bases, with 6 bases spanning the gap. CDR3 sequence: CASSLESSYNEQFF. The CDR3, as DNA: TGTGCCAGCAGCTTGGAGTCCTCCTACAATGAGCAGTTCTTC.

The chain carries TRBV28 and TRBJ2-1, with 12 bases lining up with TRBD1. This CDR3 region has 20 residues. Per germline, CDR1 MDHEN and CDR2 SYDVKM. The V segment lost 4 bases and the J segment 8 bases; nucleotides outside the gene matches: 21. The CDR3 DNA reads TGTGCCAGCAGTTCTCATAGGGGGGGACAGGGGGCAGGGGTTTTACATGAGCAGTTCTTC. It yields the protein CASSSHRGGQGAGVLHEQFF.

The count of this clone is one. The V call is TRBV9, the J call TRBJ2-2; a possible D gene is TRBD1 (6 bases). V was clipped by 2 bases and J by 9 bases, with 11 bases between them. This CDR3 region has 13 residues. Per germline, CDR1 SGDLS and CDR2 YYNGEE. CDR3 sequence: CASSVGTFRELFF. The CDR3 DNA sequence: TGTGCCAGCAGCGTGGGGACATTCAGGGAGCTGTTTTTT.

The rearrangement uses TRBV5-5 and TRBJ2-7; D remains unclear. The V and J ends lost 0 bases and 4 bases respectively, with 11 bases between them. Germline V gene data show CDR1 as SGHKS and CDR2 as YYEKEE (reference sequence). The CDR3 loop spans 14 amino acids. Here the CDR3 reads CASSLESMRYEQYF. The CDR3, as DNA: TGTGCCAGCAGCTTGGAGTCCATGAGATACGAGCAGTACTTC.

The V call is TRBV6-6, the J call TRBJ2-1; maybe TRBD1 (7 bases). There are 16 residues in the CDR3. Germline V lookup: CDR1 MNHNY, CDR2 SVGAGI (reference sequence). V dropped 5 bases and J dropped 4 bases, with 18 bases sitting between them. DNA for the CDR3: TGTGCCAGCAGTCCGCCAGGGGGGCTGTTATACAATGAGCAGTTCTTC. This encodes CASSPPGGLLYNEQFF.

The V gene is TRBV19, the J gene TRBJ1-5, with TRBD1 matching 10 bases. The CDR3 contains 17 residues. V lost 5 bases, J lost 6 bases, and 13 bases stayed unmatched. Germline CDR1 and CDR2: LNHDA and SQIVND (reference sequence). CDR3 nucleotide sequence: TGTGCCAGTAGTCCTACTCAAGGGGACAGGGGTGGTCAGCCCCAGCATTTT. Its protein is CASSPTQGDRGGQPQHF.

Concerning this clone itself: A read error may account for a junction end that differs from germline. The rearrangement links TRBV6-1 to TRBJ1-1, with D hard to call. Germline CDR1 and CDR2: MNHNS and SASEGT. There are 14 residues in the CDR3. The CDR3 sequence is CASSEGKRYTEAFF. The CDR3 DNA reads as TGTGCCAGCAGCGAAGGGAAGCGGTACACTGAAGCTTTCTTT.

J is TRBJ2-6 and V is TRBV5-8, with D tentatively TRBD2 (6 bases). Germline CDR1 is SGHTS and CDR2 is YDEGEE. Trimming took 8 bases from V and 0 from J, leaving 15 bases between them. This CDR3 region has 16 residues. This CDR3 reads CASHRGTHSGANVLTF. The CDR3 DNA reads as TGTGCCAGTCACCGCGGGACCCACTCTGGGGCCAACGTCCTGACTTTC. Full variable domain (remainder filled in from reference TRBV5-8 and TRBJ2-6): EAGVTQSPTHLIKTRGQQATLRCSPISGHTSVYWYQQALGLGLQFLLWYDEGEERNRGNFPPRFSGRQFPNYSSELNVNALELEDSALYLCASHRGTHSGANVLTFGAGSRLTVL.

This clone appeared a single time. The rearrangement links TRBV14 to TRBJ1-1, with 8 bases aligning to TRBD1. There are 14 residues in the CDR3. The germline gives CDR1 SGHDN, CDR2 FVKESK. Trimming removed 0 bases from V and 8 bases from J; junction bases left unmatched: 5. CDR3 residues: CASSQEIRTGEAFF. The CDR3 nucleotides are TGTGCCAGCAGCCAAGAAATTAGGACAGGGGAAGCTTTCTTT. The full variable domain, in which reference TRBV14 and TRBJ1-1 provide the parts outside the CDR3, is EAGVTQFPSHSVIEKGQTVTLRCDPISGHDNLYWYRRVMGKEIKFLLHFVKESKQDESGMPNNRFLAERTGGTYSTLKVQPAELEDSGVYFCASSQEIRTGEAFFGQGTRLTVV.

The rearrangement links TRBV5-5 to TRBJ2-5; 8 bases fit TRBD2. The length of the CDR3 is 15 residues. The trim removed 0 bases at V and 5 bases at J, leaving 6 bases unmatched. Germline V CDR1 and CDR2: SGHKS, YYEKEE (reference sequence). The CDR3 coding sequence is TGTGCCAGCAGCTTGGAACTAGCGGTAATTGAGACCCAGTACTTC. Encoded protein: CASSLELAVIETQYF. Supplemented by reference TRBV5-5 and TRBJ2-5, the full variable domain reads DAGVTQSPTHLIKTRGQQVTLRCSPISGHKSVSWYQQVLGQGPQFIFQYYEKEERGRGNFPDRFSARQFPNYSSELNVNALLLGDSALYLCASSLELAVIETQYFGPGTRLLVL.

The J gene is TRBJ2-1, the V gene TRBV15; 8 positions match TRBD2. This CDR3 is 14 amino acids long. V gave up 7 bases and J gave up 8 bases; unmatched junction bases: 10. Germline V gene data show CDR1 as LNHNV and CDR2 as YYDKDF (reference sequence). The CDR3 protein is CATTMGSGMDEQFF. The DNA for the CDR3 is TGTGCCACCACCATGGGTAGCGGGATGGATGAGCAGTTCTTC.